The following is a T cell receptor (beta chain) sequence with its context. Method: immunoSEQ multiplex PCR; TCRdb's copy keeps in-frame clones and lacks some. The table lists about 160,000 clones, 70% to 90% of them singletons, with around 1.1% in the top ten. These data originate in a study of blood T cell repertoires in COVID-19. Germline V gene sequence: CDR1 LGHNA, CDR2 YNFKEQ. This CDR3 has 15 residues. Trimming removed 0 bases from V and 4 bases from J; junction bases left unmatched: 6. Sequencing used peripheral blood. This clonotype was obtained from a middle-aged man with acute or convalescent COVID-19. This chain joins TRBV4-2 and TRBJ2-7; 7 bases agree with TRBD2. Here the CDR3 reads CASSQDLGGWYEQYF. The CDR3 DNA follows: TGTGCCAGCAGCCAAGATTTGGGGGGGTGGTACGAGCAGTACTTC.